Only a few counts were recorded for the clone carrying this TCR beta chain. The antigen remains unidentified. The germline V gene encodes CDR1 DFQATT and CDR2 SNEGSKA (reference sequence). The V end was cut by 4 bases, the J end by 3 bases, with 15 bases between. CDR3 size: 14 residues. This specimen comes from a study of blood T cells in healthy people across ages. Study conclusions and caveats: TCR beta diversity per million T cells fell roughly linearly with age.

In each sample, at least 7 million PBMCs were isolated. It was with a sample-barcoded 5' primer and a J-beta primer mix that a second PCR of about 6 to 12 cycles was run. The template-switch adaptor, which had 12 random nucleotides, put a tag on each cDNA molecule. TCRdb re-derived calls from the 5' RACE reads in MiXCR, one entry per CDR3 protein. The data hold almost 800,000 distinct CDR3 sequences, with roughly 64% observed a single time. Sequenced material: blood. The source is a man aged 25-45 years in good health. The rearrangement uses TRBV20-1 and TRBJ2-5; unclear D gene. The CDR3 protein is CSATYSGREETQYF. CDR3 nucleotide sequence: TGCAGTGCTACCTATTCTGGGCGAGAAGAGACCCAGTACTTC.